This entry lists 19 T cell receptor beta chains sequenced from one sample in a study of naive and memory T cell subsets. The treatment: skin biopsy from saline-injected control site (resident skin T cells). Unsorted total RNA, about 1 to 1000 ng, was DNase treated before reverse transcription. Amplification of ligated cDNA took four PCR rounds with SP2 and nested alpha and beta constant primers. TCRdb processed the UMI-ligation and nested PCR reads anew with MiXCR; each CDR3 protein has one entry. Of roughly 2,000 distinct CDR3 sequences in the sample, 4.1% are singletons; the top ten hold roughly a fifth. The starting material was skin, obtained from a saline injection site in the skin. These receptor sequences come from an adult in good health.

This clonotype was found many times. V and J are TRBV20-1 and TRBJ2-4; 12 bases fit TRBD2. Germline lookup yields CDR1 DFQATT and CDR2 SNEGSKA (reference sequence). The CDR3 extends over 15 amino acids. Trimming cost V 5 bases and J 7 bases; bases outside gene matches: 9. CDR3 sequence: CSAHSSGGALNIQYF. The DNA for the CDR3 is TGCAGTGCTCATTCTAGCGGGGGGGCCTTGAACATTCAGTACTTC.

This clonotype is labeled medium-sized. This chain connects TRBV29-1 to TRBJ1-1; no clear D gene. Trimming removed 6 bases at V and 0 bases at J, with 11 bases between. The CDR3 is made up of 13 amino acids. The germline CDR1 and CDR2 sequences are SQVTM and ANQGSEA. CDR3 DNA: TGCAGCGTCGGGATCGGGCTGAACACTGAAGCTTTCTTT. Encoded protein: CSVGIGLNTEAFF.

This clonotype is labeled medium-sized. The chain links TRBV6-2 or TRBV6-3 to TRBJ2-7, with D hard to call. V lost 2 bases to trimming and J lost 3 bases, with 11 bases between them. Germline loops: CDR1 MNHEY, CDR2 SVGEGT. CDR3 length: 14 residues. The CDR3 bases are TGTGCCAGCAGTTACCCGGGCGGTAACTACGAGCAGTACTTC. Its translation: CASSYPGGNYEQYF.

By its share, this clonotype is medium-sized. This chain uses TRBV4-1 with TRBJ2-7; D is uncertain. CDR1 and CDR2 from the germline V gene are MGHRA and YSYEKL. Trimming took 1 base from V and 7 from J, leaving 20 bases between them. This CDR3 has 16 amino acids. This chain's CDR3 is CASSQVDLVSIGEQYF. The CDR3 DNA sequence: TGCGCCAGCAGCCAAGTGGACCTAGTCAGTATCGGGGAGCAGTACTTC.

By share of the sample, this clonotype is medium-sized (0.01 to 0.1%). The CDR3 sequence: CASSLVQETQYF. DNA of the CDR3: TGTGCCAGCAGCTTAGTCCAGGAGACCCAGTACTTC. The J gene is TRBJ2-5, the V gene TRBV13; D unclear. This CDR3 is 12 amino acids long. Per the germline V gene, CDR1 is PRHDT and CDR2 is FYEKMQ (reference sequence). V lost 1 base to trimming and J lost 5 bases, with 5 bases between them.

This clonotype counts as medium-sized. The chain couples TRBV5-8 to TRBJ2-3; 8 nucleotides line up with TRBD1. The CDR3 extends over 15 amino acids. Per the germline V gene, CDR1 is SGHTS and CDR2 is YDEGEE. V shed 3 bases, J shed 2 bases, and the junction held 5 bases outside the gene matches. The CDR3 loop is CASSSPGGFTDTQYF. The CDR3 DNA follows: TGTGCCAGCAGCTCCCCAGGGGGCTTCACAGATACGCAGTATTTT.

This clonotype is categorized as medium-sized. The chain links TRBV2 to TRBJ2-7; no firm D call. The V and J ends lost 8 bases and 2 bases respectively, with 7 bases between them. The V gene's germline CDR1 is SNHLY and CDR2 FYNNEI. The CDR3 covers 11 residues. The CDR3 DNA reads TGTGCCAGCGCGGTAACCTACGAGCAGTACTTC. The encoded protein is CASAVTYEQYF.

This clonotype is judged medium-sized. The chain is built from TRBV29-1 and TRBJ1-1; D uncertain. CDR3 size: 10 residues. Trimming cost V 6 bases and J 9 bases, with 11 bases left between them. The germline CDR1 and CDR2 sequences are SQVTM and ANQGSEA. For the CDR3, the DNA is TGCAGCGTCTACCGAGGGAAAGCTTTCTTT. Its protein is CSVYRGKAFF. The full variable domain, rest sourced from reference TRBV29-1 and TRBJ1-1, is SAVISQKPSRDICQRGTSLTIQCQVDSQVTMMFWYRQQPGQSLTLIATANQGSEATYESGFVIDKFPISRPNLTFSTLTVSNMSPEDSSIYLCSVYRGKAFFGQGTRLTVV.

This clonotype has only a few counts. A much larger clonotype is one base distant, so this may be a read error. V gene TRBV7-9 combines with J gene TRBJ1-2; D remains unclear. Germline CDR1 reads SEHNR; CDR2 reads FQNEAQ (reference sequence). The CDR3 is 13 amino acids. The CDR3 nucleotides are TGTGCCAGCAGCTTAGCCCAGGCCTATGGCGACACCTTC. It codes for CASSLAQAYGDTF.

This clonotype was seen at least ten times. This rearrangement joins TRBV12-3 or TRBV12-4 to TRBJ1-6, with 11 bases lining up with TRBD1. Trimming removed 3 bases from V and 7 bases from J; junction bases left unmatched: 8. This CDR3 region has 17 residues. The chain's CDR3 is CASSFPKGTGGNSPLHF. DNA of the CDR3: TGTGCCAGCAGTTTCCCCAAAGGGACAGGGGGGAATTCACCCCTCCACTTT.

This clonotype is medium-sized within its sample. The rearrangement links TRBV20-1 to TRBJ2-1, with D possibly matching TRBD1 (5 bases). Between the trimmed V and J ends, which lost 3 bases and 5 bases, there was a span of 8 bases. CDR1 and CDR2 (germline): DFQATT, SNEGSKA (reference sequence). The CDR3 length is 12 residues. The CDR3 loop reads CSARTDNNEQFF. The CDR3 DNA follows: TGCAGTGCTAGGACAGATAACAATGAGCAGTTCTTC.

This clonotype was detected only a few times. This chain joins TRBV9 and TRBJ1-2; tentatively, D is TRBD1 (5 bases). Germline CDR1 is SGDLS and CDR2 is YYNGEE. This CDR3 has 14 amino acids. V was pared by 3 bases and J by 4 bases, with 13 bases between. CDR3 in amino acids: CASSGPGPSYGYTF. CDR3 coding DNA: TGTGCCAGCAGCGGACCGGGACCGTCCTATGGCTACACCTTC. The complete variable domain, with remaining parts taken from reference TRBV9 and TRBJ1-2, reads DSGVTQTPKHLITATGQRVTLRCSPRSGDLSVYWYQQSLDQGLQFLIQYYNGEERAKGNILERFSAQQFPDLHSELNLSSLELGDSALYFCASSGPGPSYGYTFGSGTRLTVV.

This clonotype is labeled as medium-sized. This chain links TRBV7-2 with TRBJ2-5; 8 nucleotides agree with TRBD2. The CDR3 extends over 16 amino acids. Unmatched junction bases numbered 13, after V lost 5 bases and J lost 5 bases. Germline assignment: CDR1 SGHTA and CDR2 FQGNSA. As DNA, the CDR3 is TGTGCCAGCAGCCGACGAGTGGGGACTAGAGGCGAGACCCAGTACTTC. Amino acid sequence: CASSRRVGTRGETQYF.

This clonotype was seen ten or more times. This chain joins TRBV2 and TRBJ2-2; 8 bases are shared with TRBD1. This CDR3 is built from 14 residues. After removal of 3 bases from V and 6 bases from J, the junction contained 3 bases not matched to a gene. Germline lookup yields CDR1 SNHLY and CDR2 FYNNEI. The CDR3: CASSEQGAAGELFF. CDR3 DNA sequence: TGTGCCAGCAGTGAGCAGGGGGCGGCCGGGGAGCTGTTTTTT.

Relative to its sample, this clonotype is medium-sized. The rearrangement uses TRBV3-1 and TRBJ2-7; TRBD1 is a possible D gene (5 bases). CDR1 and CDR2 from the germline V gene are LGHDT and YNNKEL (reference sequence). The CDR3 runs 14 residues. With 1 base removed from V and 0 bases from J, the gap between germline ends came to 7 bases. The DNA of the CDR3 is TGTGCCAGCAGCCAAGCGACAGCCTCCTACGAGCAGTACTTC. This encodes CASSQATASYEQYF.

By share, this clonotype counts as medium-sized. The rearrangement uses TRBV7-3 and TRBJ2-3, with D unclear. In germline, CDR1 is SGHTA, CDR2 FQGTGA. Deletions cut 1 base from V and 1 base from J, with 9 bases between. The CDR3 has 15 residues. CDR3 DNA sequence: TGTGCCAGCAGCTTAAATCCCCGGGGCACAGATACGCAGTATTTT. Translating gives CASSLNPRGTDTQYF. The complete variable domain, with remaining parts taken from reference TRBV7-3 and TRBJ2-3, reads GAGVSQTPSNKVTEKGKYVELRCDPISGHTALYWYRQSLGQGPEFLIYFQGTGAADDSGLPNDRFFAVRPEGSVSTLKIQRTERGDSAVYLCASSLNPRGTDTQYFGPGTRLTVL.

Sample share makes this clonotype medium-sized. V gene TRBV27 combines with J gene TRBJ1-1; D gene uncertain. The CDR3 sequence is 11 residues long. V dropped 8 bases and J dropped 4 bases, with 8 bases sitting between them. In germline, CDR1 is MNHEY, CDR2 SMNVEV (reference sequence). The CDR3 DNA sequence: TGTGCCAGCCACCGAGGCACTGAAGCTTTCTTT. Translated: CASHRGTEAFF.

This clonotype is labeled medium-sized. The rearrangement uses TRBV6-2 or TRBV6-3 and TRBJ2-3; D ambiguous. Germline-derived CDR1 and CDR2 are MNHEY and SVGEGT. The CDR3 loop spans 15 amino acids. V lost 5 bases and J lost 2, with 14 bases in between. CDR3 residues: CASSPWGINTDTQYF. As DNA, the CDR3 is TGTGCCAGCAGTCCCTGGGGAATTAACACAGATACGCAGTATTTT.

This clonotype is deemed large. This chain links TRBV19 with TRBJ2-3; 12 nucleotides align to TRBD2. CDR1 is LNHDA and CDR2 is SQIVND in the germline V gene (reference sequence). This CDR3 is 15 amino acids long. J lost 5 bases, V lost 7 bases, and 7 bases had no gene match. CDR3 loop: CASKRLAGVIDTQYF. DNA of the CDR3: TGTGCCAGTAAAAGACTAGCGGGAGTTATAGATACGCAGTATTTT.